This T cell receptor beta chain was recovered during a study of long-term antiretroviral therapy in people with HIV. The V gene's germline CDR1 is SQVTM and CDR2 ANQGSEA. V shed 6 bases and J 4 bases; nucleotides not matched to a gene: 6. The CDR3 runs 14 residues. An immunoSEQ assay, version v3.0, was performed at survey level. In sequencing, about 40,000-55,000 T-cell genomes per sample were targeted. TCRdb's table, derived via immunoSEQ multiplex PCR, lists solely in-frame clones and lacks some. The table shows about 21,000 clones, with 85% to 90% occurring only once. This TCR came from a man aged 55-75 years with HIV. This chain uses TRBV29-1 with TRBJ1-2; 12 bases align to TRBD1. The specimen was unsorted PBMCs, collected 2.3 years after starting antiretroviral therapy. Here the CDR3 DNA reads TGCAGCGTGGACGGGGGACAGGGGGCCTATGGCTACACCTTC. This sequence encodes CSVDGGQGAYGYTF.